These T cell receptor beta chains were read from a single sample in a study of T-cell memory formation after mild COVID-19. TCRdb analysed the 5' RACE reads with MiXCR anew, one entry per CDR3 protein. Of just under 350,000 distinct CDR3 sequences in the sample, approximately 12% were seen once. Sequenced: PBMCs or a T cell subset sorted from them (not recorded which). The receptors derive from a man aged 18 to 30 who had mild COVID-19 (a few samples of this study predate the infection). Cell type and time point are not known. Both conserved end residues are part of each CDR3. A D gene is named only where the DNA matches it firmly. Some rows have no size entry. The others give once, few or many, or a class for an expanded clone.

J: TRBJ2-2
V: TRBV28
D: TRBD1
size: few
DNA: TGTGCCAGCAGTTTAAGGGGGCCGAGGACCGGGGAGCTGTTTTTT
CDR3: CASSLRGPRTGELFF

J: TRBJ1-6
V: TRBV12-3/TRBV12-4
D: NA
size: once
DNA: TGTGCCAGTAGTCTTGGTAGATTGTCACCCATCCACTTT
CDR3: CASSLGRLSPIHF

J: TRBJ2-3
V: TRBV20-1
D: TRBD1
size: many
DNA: TGCAGTGCCCCTATGGCAGGGGGCGGTTCAGATACGCAGTATTTT
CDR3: CSAPMAGGGSDTQYF

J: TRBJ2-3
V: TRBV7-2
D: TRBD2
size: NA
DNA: TGTGCCAGCAGCTTGGGGTCGACTAGCGGGGCTTTCACAGATACGCAGTATTTT
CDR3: CASSLGSTSGAFTDTQYF

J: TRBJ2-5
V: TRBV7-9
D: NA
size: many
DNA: TGTGCCAGCAGCAAGGGGACCGGGGAGACCCAGTACTTC
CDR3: CASSKGTGETQYF

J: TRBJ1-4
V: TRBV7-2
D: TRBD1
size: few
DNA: TGTGCCAGCAGCTCTCGGACAGGGAAAGACGAAAAACTGTTTTTT
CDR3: CASSSRTGKDEKLFF

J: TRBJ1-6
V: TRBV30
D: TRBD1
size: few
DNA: TGTGCCCGCCGGACAGGGAGTGCCCATAATTCACCCCTCCACTTT
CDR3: CARRTGSAHNSPLHF

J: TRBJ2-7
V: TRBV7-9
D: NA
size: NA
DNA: TGTGCCAGCAGCCTCAGGGAGTCCTACGAGCAGTACTTC
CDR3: CASSLRESYEQYF

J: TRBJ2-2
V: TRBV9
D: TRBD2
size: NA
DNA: TGTGCCAGCAGCTTCCGAATTAGCGGGGGCCCCACCGGGGAGCTGTTTTTT
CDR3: CASSFRISGGPTGELFF

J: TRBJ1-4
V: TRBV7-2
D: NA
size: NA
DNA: TGTGCCAGCAGATCAGGGCCGGCTAATGAAAAACTGTTTTTT
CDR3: CASRSGPANEKLFF

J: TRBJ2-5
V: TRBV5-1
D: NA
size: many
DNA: TGCGCCAGCAGCTTGCCAGAAGAGACCCAGTACTTC
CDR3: CASSLPEETQYF

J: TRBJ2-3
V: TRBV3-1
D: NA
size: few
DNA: TGTGCCAGCAGCCTAGGTTCGTGGGGGCCAAGCACAGATACGCAGTATTTT
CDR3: CASSLGSWGPSTDTQYF

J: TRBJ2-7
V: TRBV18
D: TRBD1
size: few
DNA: TGTGCCAGCTCACTTGGACAGGCTACCTACGAGCAGTACTTC
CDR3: CASSLGQATYEQYF

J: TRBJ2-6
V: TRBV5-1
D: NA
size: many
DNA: TGCGCCAGCAGTGGGGCAGGGACGACTGGGGCCAACGTCCTGACTTTC
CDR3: CASSGAGTTGANVLTF

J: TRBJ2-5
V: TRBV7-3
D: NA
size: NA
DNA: TGTGCCAGCAGCTTATACTATCAAGAGACCCAGTACTTC
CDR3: CASSLYYQETQYF

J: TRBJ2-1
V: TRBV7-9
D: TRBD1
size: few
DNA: TGTGCCAGCAGCTTCTGGACAGGGTACGCAGATGAGCAGTTCTTC
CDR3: CASSFWTGYADEQFF

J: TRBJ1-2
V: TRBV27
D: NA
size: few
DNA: TGTGCCAGCAGTTCCTACACTGACAGGAACTATGGCTACACCTTC
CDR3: CASSSYTDRNYGYTF

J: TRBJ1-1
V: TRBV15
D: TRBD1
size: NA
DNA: TGTGCCACCAGTACAGGGGTAGACACTGAAGCTTTCTTT
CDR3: CATSTGVDTEAFF

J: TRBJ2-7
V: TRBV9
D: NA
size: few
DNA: TGTGCCAGCAGCGTAGACGTGGGGGCCGAGCAGTACTTC
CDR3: CASSVDVGAEQYF

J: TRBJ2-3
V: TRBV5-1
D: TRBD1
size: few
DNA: TGCGCCAGCAGCTTGGCAGGGGGCAATAGGGATACGCAGTATTTT
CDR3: CASSLAGGNRDTQYF

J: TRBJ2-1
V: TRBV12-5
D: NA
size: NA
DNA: TGTGCTAGTGGTCCCGGGACAAGCTACAATGAGCAGTTCTTC
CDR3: CASGPGTSYNEQFF

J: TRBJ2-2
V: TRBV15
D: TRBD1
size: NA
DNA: TGTGCCACCGGGACAGGGCTGAGCGGGGAGCTGTTTTTT
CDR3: CATGTGLSGELFF

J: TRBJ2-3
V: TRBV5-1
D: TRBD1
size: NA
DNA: TGCGCCAGCAGCCCCCGCCCAGGGGGCGTCGTGACAGATACGCAGTATTTT
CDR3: CASSPRPGGVVTDTQYF

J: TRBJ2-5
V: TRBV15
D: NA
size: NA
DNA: TGTGCCACCAGCAGAGGTGCTCTGGAGACCCAGTACTTC
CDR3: CATSRGALETQYF

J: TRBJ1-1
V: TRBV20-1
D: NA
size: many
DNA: TGCAGTGCTAGAAGCCGGACGAACACTGAAGCTTTCTTT
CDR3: CSARSRTNTEAFF

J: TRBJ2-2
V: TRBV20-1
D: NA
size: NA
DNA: TGCAGTGCTATTCAGTACACCGGGGAGCTGTTTTTT
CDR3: CSAIQYTGELFF

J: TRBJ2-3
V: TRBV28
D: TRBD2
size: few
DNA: TGTGCCAGCAGTACAAGCGGGGGCGGCGGGACAGATACGCAGTATTTT
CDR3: CASSTSGGGGTDTQYF

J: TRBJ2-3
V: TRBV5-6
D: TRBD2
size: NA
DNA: TGTGCCAGCAGCTTGGGGCTTAGCGGGGAAGACACAGATACGCAGTATTTT
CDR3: CASSLGLSGEDTDTQYF

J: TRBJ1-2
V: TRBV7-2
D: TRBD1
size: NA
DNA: TGTGCCAGCAGTTTACAGGGGACCACTAACTATGGCTACACCTTC
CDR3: CASSLQGTTNYGYTF

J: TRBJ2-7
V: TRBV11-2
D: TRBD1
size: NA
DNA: TGTGCCAGCGCCTGGGACAGGGCCTACGAGCAGTACTTC
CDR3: CASAWDRAYEQYF

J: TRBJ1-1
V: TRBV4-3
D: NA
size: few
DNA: TGCGCCAGCAGCCAAGAAAGGGATACTGAAGCTTTCTTT
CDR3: CASSQERDTEAFF

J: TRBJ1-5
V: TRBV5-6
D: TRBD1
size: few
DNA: TGTGCCAGCAGTAACCGGGACAGGTTGCGTCAGCCCCAGCATTTT
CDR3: CASSNRDRLRQPQHF

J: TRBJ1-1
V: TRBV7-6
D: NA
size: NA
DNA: TGTGCCAGCAGCTCCCGGACGGGGTCAGGCAGGAACACTGAAGCTTTCTTT
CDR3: CASSSRTGSGRNTEAFF

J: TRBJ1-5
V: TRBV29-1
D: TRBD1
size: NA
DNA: TGCAGCGTGTCACAGGGGGGACGAAATCAGCCCCAGCATTTT
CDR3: CSVSQGGRNQPQHF

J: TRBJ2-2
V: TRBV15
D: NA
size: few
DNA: TGTGCCACCAGCAGAGAAAGATCAGTGGTGGCCACCGGGGAGCTGTTTTTT
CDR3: CATSRERSVVATGELFF

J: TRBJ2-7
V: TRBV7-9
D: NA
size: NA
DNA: TGTGCCAGCAGCTTACCCGGGAGCTCGGTCGAGCAGTACTTC
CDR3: CASSLPGSSVEQYF

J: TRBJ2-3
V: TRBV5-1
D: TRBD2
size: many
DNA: TGCGCCAGCAACAGCGGGGGTCCCACAGATACGCAGTATTTT
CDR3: CASNSGGPTDTQYF

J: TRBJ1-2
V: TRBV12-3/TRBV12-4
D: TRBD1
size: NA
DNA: TGTGCCAGCAGTTGGGGACAGGGCTCTGGCTACACCTTC
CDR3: CASSWGQGSGYTF

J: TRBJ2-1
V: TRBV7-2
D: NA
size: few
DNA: TGTGCCAGCAGCCGTTCAGGCGAGCAGTTCTTC
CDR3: CASSRSGEQFF

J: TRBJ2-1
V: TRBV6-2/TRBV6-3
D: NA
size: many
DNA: TGTGCCAGCAGTTACACCAATGAGCAGTTCTTC
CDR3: CASSYTNEQFF

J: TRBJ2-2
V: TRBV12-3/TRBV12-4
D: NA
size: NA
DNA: TGTGCCAGCAGTTCGGAATACCACACCGGGGAGCTGTTTTTT
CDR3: CASSSEYHTGELFF

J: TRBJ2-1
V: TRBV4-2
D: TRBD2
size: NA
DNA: TGTGCCAGCAGCCAATCCCTTCTGGCCGAGCGGGGTAATGAGCAGTTCTTC
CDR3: CASSQSLLAERGNEQFF

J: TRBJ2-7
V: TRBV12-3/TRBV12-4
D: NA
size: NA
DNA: TGTGCCAGCAGTGACCGGGGCAGGGAGTACTTC
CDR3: CASSDRGREYF

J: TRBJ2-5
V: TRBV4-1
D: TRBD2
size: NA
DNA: TGCGCCAGCAGCCCCCGGCCTAGCGGGGGGGCCCGAGAGACCCAGTACTTC
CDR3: CASSPRPSGGARETQYF

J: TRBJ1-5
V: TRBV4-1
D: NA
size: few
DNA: TGCGCCAGCAGCCAAGATCAGGGCGAAGATCAGCCCCAGCATTTT
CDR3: CASSQDQGEDQPQHF

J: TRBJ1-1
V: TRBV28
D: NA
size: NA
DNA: TGTGCCAGCAGTTCCGCGGTTTCTTCGGTTACTGAAGCTTTCTTT
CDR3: CASSSAVSSVTEAFF

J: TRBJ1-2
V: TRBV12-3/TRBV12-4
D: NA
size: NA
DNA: TGTGCCAGCAGTTCAGACGGAGTAGGGGGATTTGGTTATGGCTACACCTTC
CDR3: CASSSDGVGGFGYGYTF

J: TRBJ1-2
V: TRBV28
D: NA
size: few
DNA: TGTGCCAGCACTTTGGGGACGGCCTTCAACGGCTACACCTTC
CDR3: CASTLGTAFNGYTF

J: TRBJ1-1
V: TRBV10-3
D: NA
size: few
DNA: TGTGCCATCAGTGGAGCACCTGTCACTGAAGCTTTCTTT
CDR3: CAISGAPVTEAFF

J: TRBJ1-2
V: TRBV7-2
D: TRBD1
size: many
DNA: TGTGCCAGCAGCTTAGCGTTTAAGTTAAAGAGAGGACAGGGGTCAGGCTATGGCTACACCTTC
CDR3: CASSLAFKLKRGQGSGYGYTF